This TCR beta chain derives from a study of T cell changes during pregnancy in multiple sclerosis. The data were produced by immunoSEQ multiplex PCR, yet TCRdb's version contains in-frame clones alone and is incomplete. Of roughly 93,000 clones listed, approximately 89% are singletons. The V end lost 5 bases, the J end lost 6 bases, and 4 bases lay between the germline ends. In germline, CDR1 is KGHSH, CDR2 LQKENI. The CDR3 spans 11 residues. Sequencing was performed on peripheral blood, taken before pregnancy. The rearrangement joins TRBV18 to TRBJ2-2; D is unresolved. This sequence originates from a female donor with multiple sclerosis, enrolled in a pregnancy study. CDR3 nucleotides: TGTGCCAGCTCATCTTCCGGGGAGCTGTTTTTT. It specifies CASSSSGELFF.